This TCR beta chain was captured by sequencing in a study of beta chain features in type 1 diabetes. About the study: Age, gender and cell yields were similar between patients and healthy donors. The examined sorted cells totaled 85 million to 120 million across samples. Findings and limits, study-wide: Within patients, naive, central memory and Treg TCRB repertoires seemed more similar than within healthy donors.

A single heparinised blood sample, averaging about 100 mL, was obtained per donor. Sequenced material consisted of expressed TCRB transcripts (all of the isolated RNA was reverse transcribed). Sequencing used immunoSEQ multiplex PCR; TCRdb keeps in-frame clones, though not all of them. This sample carries 350,000 or so clones, around a fifth of them seen once, and the ten largest clones take about 0.045%. V was pared by 1 base and J by 5 bases, with 4 bases of the junction left unmatched. The CDR3 length is 15 residues. The V gene's germline CDR1 is SGHDN and CDR2 FVKESK. For this clone: Its specificity is unknown. This sample also contains other DNA sequences that code for the same CDR3.

The chain employs TRBV14 and TRBJ2-5; 10 positions agree with TRBD2. This TCR was recovered from a woman aged 18-29 years in good health. The sample consisted of naive CD4+ T cells from blood. CDR3 loop: CASSQGLAGVETQYF. CDR3 bases: TGTGCCAGCAGCCAAGGGCTAGCGGGAGTGGAGACCCAGTACTTC.